This passage covers 6 T cell receptor beta chains from one sample sequenced in a study of chemoradiotherapy in HPV16-positive cancers. The protocol was immunoSEQ multiplex PCR, while the TCRdb copy is restricted to in-frame clones and leaves out a portion. The data hold fewer than 20,000 clones, with more than 70% observed a single time. This sample was taken from a patient who underwent chemoradiotherapy. All receptors come from a human donor with HPV-associated anogenital cancer.

The genes are TRBV18 and TRBJ2-4; 9 nucleotides agree with TRBD1. J was trimmed by 9 bases and V by 4 bases; bases with no gene match: 1. Germline CDR1 KGHSH, CDR2 LQKENI. The CDR3 contains 12 residues. The CDR3 sequence is CASSRQGGIQYF. The CDR3 region has the DNA TGTGCCAGCTCACGACAGGGGGGCATTCAGTACTTC.

The genes are TRBV5-5 and TRBJ1-6; a weak D match, TRBD1 (5 bases). This CDR3 is 14 amino acids long. The ends were cut back, 0 bases at V and 8 bases at J, with 9 bases in the middle. CDR1 and CDR2 from the germline V gene are SGHKS and YYEKEE (reference sequence). CDR3 sequence: CASSLAGGDSPLHF. Here the CDR3 DNA reads TGTGCCAGCAGCTTGGCCGGGGGGGATTCACCCCTCCACTTT.

This chain links TRBV4-2 with TRBJ2-1; D is ambiguous. The germline gives CDR1 LGHNA, CDR2 YNFKEQ. The CDR3 extends over 15 amino acids. Trimming removed 0 bases from V and 5 bases from J, with 11 bases in between. CDR3 sequence: CASSQERVTHNEQFF. CDR3 bases: TGTGCCAGCAGCCAAGAAAGGGTGACCCACAATGAGCAGTTCTTC.

The chain combines TRBV30 with TRBJ1-2; D gene uncertain. Trimming cost V 3 bases and J 2 bases, with 13 bases left between them. Germline CDR1 reads GTSNPN; CDR2 reads SVGIG (reference sequence). The CDR3 consists of 14 residues. The CDR3 sequence: CAWRGFGPNYGYTF. For the CDR3, the DNA is TGTGCCTGGAGGGGGTTCGGACCGAACTATGGCTACACCTTC.

V usage is TRBV5-6 and J usage is TRBJ1-2; D unresolved. The V gene's germline CDR1 is SGHDT and CDR2 YYEEEE. V was pared by 4 bases and J by 8 bases, with 18 bases between. The CDR3 totals 14 residues. CDR3 amino acids: CASSEDGGPWGYTF. The CDR3 nucleotides are TGTGCCAGCAGCGAGGACGGAGGGCCTTGGGGCTACACCTTC.

V is TRBV10-2 and J is TRBJ2-2; D possibly corresponds to TRBD2 (7 bases). CDR1 is WSHSY, CDR2 SAAADI, per germline. The CDR3 extends over 17 amino acids. The ends were cut back, 2 bases at V and 5 bases at J, with 18 bases in the middle. The DNA for the CDR3 is TGCGCCAGCAGTGAGGGGCGTATCGGGGGGCATACCGGGGAGCTGTTTTTT. Translating gives CASSEGRIGGHTGELFF.